The 28 T cell receptor beta chains presented below share a single source sample, sequenced in a study of blood T cell repertoires in COVID-19. Only in-frame clones appear in the TCRdb table, and some are missing; sequencing was by immunoSEQ multiplex PCR. The table has more than 55,000 clones, about 90% seen once. Sequencing was carried out using peripheral blood. These receptors were obtained from a man between 60 and 75 years old with active or convalescent COVID-19.

V usage is TRBV2 and J usage is TRBJ1-5; D might be TRBD1 (5 bases). V shed 2 bases and J shed 0 bases, with 14 bases lying between them. Germline loops: CDR1 SNHLY, CDR2 FYNNEI. This CDR3 contains 17 residues. The chain's CDR3 is CASSEYGDSASNQPQHF. The CDR3 nucleotides are TGTGCCAGCAGTGAATACGGTGACAGTGCTAGCAATCAGCCCCAGCATTTT.

The chain joins TRBV5-1 to TRBJ1-1; the match to TRBD1 covers 10 bases. The germline CDR1 and CDR2 sequences are SGHRS and YFSETQ. V lost 4 bases to trimming and J lost 4 bases; unmatched junction nucleotides: 7. This CDR3 contains 15 residues. This CDR3 reads CASSLRTGGGTEAFF. Written as DNA, the CDR3 is TGCGCCAGCAGCCTCAGGACAGGGGGAGGCACTGAAGCTTTCTTT. Drawing the rest from reference TRBV5-1 and TRBJ1-1, the complete variable domain is KAGVTQTPRYLIKTRGQQVTLSCSPISGHRSVSWYQQTPGQGLQFLFEYFSETQRNKGNFPGRFSGRQFSNSRSEMNVSTLELGDSALYLCASSLRTGGGTEAFFGQGTRLTVV.

The genes are TRBV11-3 and TRBJ1-1, with D unresolved. V lost 3 bases to trimming and J lost 2 bases, with 7 bases between them. Germline V gives CDR1 SGHNT, CDR2 YENEEA. This CDR3 has 13 residues. Here the CDR3 DNA reads TGTGCCAGCAGCTTGGGAGTCAACACTGAAGCTTTCTTT. As protein: CASSLGVNTEAFF.

This rearrangement joins TRBV19 to TRBJ1-4; D ambiguous. Germline V gives CDR1 LNHDA, CDR2 SQIVND (reference sequence). The ends were cut back, 3 bases at V and 4 bases at J, with 18 bases in the middle. CDR3 length: 17 amino acids. CDR3 DNA: TGTGCCAGTAGTATGGAGGTAGGAAGCGGGAGTAATGAAAAACTGTTTTTT. It translates to CASSMEVGSGSNEKLFF.

This rearrangement joins TRBV5-1 to TRBJ2-7; 13 bases are a match to TRBD2. J gave up 6 bases and V 0 bases, and 9 bases lay outside the gene matches. This CDR3 has 17 residues. Germline V gene sequence: CDR1 SGHRS, CDR2 YFSETQ. The CDR3 nucleotides read TGCGCCAGCAGCTTGGAACCCGGACTAGCGGGAGTTGGCGAGCAGTACTTC. Encoded protein: CASSLEPGLAGVGEQYF.

Only one count was recorded for this clone. The chain joins TRBV6-4 to TRBJ2-5, with TRBD1 matching over 9 bases. The ends lost 4 bases at V and 4 bases at J; junction bases unmatched: 13. The CDR3 is 17 amino acids. CDR1 is MRHNA and CDR2 is SNTAGT in the germline V gene. Here the CDR3 reads CASSGTSATGGRETQYF. For the CDR3, the DNA is TGTGCCAGCAGTGGCACATCCGCGACAGGGGGTCGAGAGACCCAGTACTTC.

The chain employs TRBV30 and TRBJ2-7; possible D gene TRBD1, 5 bases. Trimming cost V 1 base and J 1 base, with 8 bases left between them. In germline, CDR1 is GTSNPN, CDR2 SVGIG (reference sequence). The CDR3 length is 13 residues. The CDR3 protein is CAWSGYRSYEQYF. The CDR3 coding sequence is TGTGCCTGGAGTGGGTACAGGTCCTACGAGCAGTACTTC.

This clone showed up just once. V is TRBV7-9 and J is TRBJ2-7; unclear D gene. Germline V lookup: CDR1 SEHNR, CDR2 FQNEAQ (reference sequence). V shed 5 bases and J shed 3 bases, with 5 bases lying between them. This CDR3 has 11 residues. The CDR3 region has the DNA TGTGCCAGCAGCCCCTACTACGAGCAGTACTTC. Its translation: CASSPYYEQYF.

The chain recombines TRBV6-1 with TRBJ1-1; weak D call: TRBD1 (6 bases). CDR3 length: 13 residues. The V gene lost 3 bases and the J gene lost 1 base, with 6 bases spanning the gap. CDR1 is MNHNS, CDR2 SASEGT, per germline. Here the CDR3 reads CASSDRGNTEAFF. For the CDR3, the DNA is TGTGCCAGCAGTGACAGGGGGAACACTGAAGCTTTCTTT.

The genes are TRBV18 and TRBJ2-5, with 7 bases that match TRBD2. This CDR3 is built from 17 residues. Germline CDR1 KGHSH, CDR2 LQKENI. The V segment lost 2 bases and the J segment 1 base; nucleotides outside the gene matches: 10. CDR3 DNA: TGTGCCAGCTCACCATTCGGGGGGACTAAACTCCAAGAGACCCAGTACTTC. Protein product: CASSPFGGTKLQETQYF.

This sequence joins TRBV6-2 or TRBV6-3 and TRBJ2-7, with 7 bases fitting TRBD2. Trimming removed 2 bases from V and 2 bases from J; junction bases left unmatched: 3. CDR3 length: 14 residues. Germline V CDR1 and CDR2: MNHEY, SVGEGT. In nucleotides, the CDR3 is TGTGCCAGCAGTTACCGGGGAGGGGCCTACGAGCAGTACTTC. Translating it yields CASSYRGGAYEQYF.

The CDR3 sequence is CASSELLGGPNYGYTF. The CDR3 DNA follows: TGTGCCAGCAGTGAACTTTTGGGGGGGCCTAACTATGGCTACACCTTC. The V gene is TRBV2, the J gene TRBJ1-2; a possible D gene is TRBD1 (6 bases). The V and J ends lost 2 bases and 0 bases respectively, with 13 bases between them. Looked up from germline, CDR1 is SNHLY and CDR2 is FYNNEI. CDR3 length: 16 residues.

V is TRBV5-1 and J is TRBJ2-1; TRBD2 might be the D (5 bases). Looked up from germline, CDR1 is SGHRS and CDR2 is YFSETQ. Deletions cut 4 bases from V and 9 bases from J, with 14 bases between. The CDR3 spans 13 residues. The CDR3 spells CASSIASSGEQFF. The CDR3, as DNA: TGCGCCAGCAGCATAGCTAGCTCCGGTGAGCAGTTCTTC. Combining the CDR3 with reference TRBV5-1 and TRBJ2-1 gives the whole variable domain KAGVTQTPRYLIKTRGQQVTLSCSPISGHRSVSWYQQTPGQGLQFLFEYFSETQRNKGNFPGRFSGRQFSNSRSEMNVSTLELGDSALYLCASSIASSGEQFFGPGTRLTVL.

The chain carries TRBV7-2 and TRBJ2-1, with D uncertain. The germline V gene encodes CDR1 SGHTA and CDR2 FQGNSA. V lost 1 base to trimming and J lost 7 bases, with 17 bases between them. The CDR3 spans 16 residues. The CDR3: CASSLGADTTANEQFF. The CDR3 nucleotides read TGTGCCAGCAGCTTAGGGGCTGACACGACCGCGAATGAGCAGTTCTTC.

The CDR3 nucleotides read TGCGCCAGCAGTGACAGGGTGAGCAATCAGCCCCAGCATTTT. Translating it yields CASSDRVSNQPQHF. The V gene is TRBV10-2, the J gene TRBJ1-5; a possible D gene is TRBD1 (5 bases). V lost 3 bases and J 1 base, leaving 7 bases between the germline ends. The CDR3 has 14 residues. Germline V gives CDR1 WSHSY, CDR2 SAAADI.

The J gene is TRBJ1-4, the V gene TRBV21-1. TRBV21-1 is designated a pseudogene. The CDR3 has 16 residues. The CDR3 DNA reads as TGTGCCAGCAGCAAAGGGCACGGGGGGCAGAGTGAAAAACTGTTTTTT. This codes for CASSKGHGGQSEKLFF.

The chain has TRBV5-5 and TRBJ2-5; maybe TRBD1 (7 bases). V was trimmed by 0 bases and J by 0 bases, leaving 12 bases between them. The CDR3 length is 16 residues. Germline lookup yields CDR1 SGHKS and CDR2 YYEKEE (reference sequence). The CDR3, as DNA: TGTGCCAGCAGCTTGGGCCAGGGGGGCCACCAAGAGACCCAGTACTTC. It encodes CASSLGQGGHQETQYF.

The gene calls are TRBV5-1 and TRBJ1-2; 9 bases are a match to TRBD1. The trim removed 4 bases at V and 8 bases at J, leaving 9 bases unmatched. The CDR3 sequence is 14 residues long. Germline CDR1 SGHRS, CDR2 YFSETQ. The CDR3 protein is CASSPDRGLNGYTF. CDR3 DNA sequence: TGCGCCAGCAGCCCCGACAGGGGGTTAAACGGCTACACCTTC.

The V and J genes are TRBV9 and TRBJ2-1; 9 nucleotides line up with TRBD2. The CDR3 covers 19 residues. J was trimmed by 1 base and V by 4 bases; bases with no gene match: 15. CDR1 is SGDLS, CDR2 YYNGEE, per germline. CDR3 nucleotide sequence: TGTGCCAGCAGCCAAAGGTCGGCTAGCGGGATAATTTCCTACAATGAGCAGTTCTTC. This codes for CASSQRSASGIISYNEQFF.

Sample share makes this clone medium-sized. The chain links TRBV30 to TRBJ2-7; tentatively, D is TRBD1 (5 bases). V lost 0 bases to trimming and J lost 2 bases, with 14 bases between them. This CDR3 is built from 15 residues. CDR1 is GTSNPN, CDR2 SVGIG, per germline (reference sequence). The CDR3 sequence: CAWSVGQGVAYEQYF. CDR3 sequence (DNA): TGTGCCTGGAGTGTAGGGCAGGGTGTGGCCTACGAGCAGTACTTC.

The V and J genes are TRBV19 and TRBJ2-1; 10 bases agree with TRBD2. This CDR3 contains 16 residues. CDR1 is LNHDA and CDR2 is SQIVND in the germline V gene (reference sequence). With 4 bases clipped from V and 2 bases from J, the junction kept 5 bases outside the gene matches. CDR3 region: CASSKVAGGPYNEQFF. The CDR3 nucleotides read TGTGCCAGTAGTAAGGTAGCGGGAGGCCCCTACAATGAGCAGTTCTTC.

The J gene is TRBJ2-2, the V gene TRBV6-5, with a tentative D call TRBD1 (5 bases). Trimming pared 3 bases from V and 1 base from J, leaving 12 bases between. The CDR3 length is 16 residues. The germline gives CDR1 MNHEY, CDR2 SVGAGI. The CDR3 protein is CASSYDSDKNTGELFF. DNA of the CDR3: TGTGCCAGCAGTTATGATTCGGACAAGAACACCGGGGAGCTGTTTTTT.

The chain is built from TRBV4-3 and TRBJ2-2; 9 bases agree with TRBD1. The CDR3 sequence is 15 residues long. The V gene end was trimmed by 4 bases and the J gene end by 4 bases; junction bases not matched to a gene: 4. From germline, CDR1 is LGHNA and CDR2 YSLEER. The chain's CDR3 is CASSLEDRGTGELFF. The CDR3 DNA is TGCGCCAGCAGCCTCGAGGACAGGGGCACCGGGGAGCTGTTTTTT.

J is TRBJ1-1 and V is TRBV7-2; TRBD1 matches at 10 bases. The CDR3 is 16 amino acids. Germline CDR1 and CDR2: SGHTA and FQGNSA. After removal of 5 bases from V and 1 base from J, the junction contained 7 bases not matched to a gene. For the CDR3, the DNA is TGTGCCAGCAGCGGGCGACAGGGGGCGCGGAACACTGAAGCTTTCTTT. It codes for CASSGRQGARNTEAFF.

The chain joins TRBV6-5 to TRBJ1-5; D might be TRBD1 (6 bases). Germline V gene lookup returns CDR1 MNHEY and CDR2 SVGAGI. V lost 9 bases and J lost 4, with 16 bases in between. The CDR3 consists of 14 residues. CDR3 coding DNA: TGTGCCAGTCCACAGGGTTATAGGAATCAGCCCCAGCATTTT. Protein sequence: CASPQGYRNQPQHF.

The chain links TRBV5-6 to TRBJ1-6; a weak D match, TRBD1 (5 bases). With 4 bases removed from V and 0 bases from J, the gap between germline ends came to 11 bases. The V gene's germline CDR1 is SGHDT and CDR2 YYEEEE. CDR3 length: 16 amino acids. The CDR3 DNA reads as TGTGCCAGCAGCCTCCGGGGGAGCTCCTATAATTCACCCCTCCACTTT. Translation gives CASSLRGSSYNSPLHF.

The rearrangement links TRBV5-1 to TRBJ2-2, with D possibly matching TRBD1 (6 bases). V lost 7 bases to trimming and J lost 3 bases, with 13 bases between them. The CDR3 is made up of 14 amino acids. In germline, CDR1 is SGHRS, CDR2 YFSETQ. CDR3 loop: CASQVQGDTGELFF. The CDR3 DNA is TGCGCCAGCCAAGTACAGGGCGACACCGGGGAGCTGTTTTTT.

The rearrangement uses TRBV27 and TRBJ1-5; maybe TRBD1 (5 bases). The V gene's germline CDR1 is MNHEY and CDR2 SMNVEV (reference sequence). This CDR3 has 14 amino acids. The germline V and J ends were trimmed by 6 bases and 1 base, with 10 bases remaining between them. CDR3 coding DNA: TGTGCCAGCAGACTGTCAGGGAGCAATCAGCCCCAGCATTTT. Protein: CASRLSGSNQPQHF.